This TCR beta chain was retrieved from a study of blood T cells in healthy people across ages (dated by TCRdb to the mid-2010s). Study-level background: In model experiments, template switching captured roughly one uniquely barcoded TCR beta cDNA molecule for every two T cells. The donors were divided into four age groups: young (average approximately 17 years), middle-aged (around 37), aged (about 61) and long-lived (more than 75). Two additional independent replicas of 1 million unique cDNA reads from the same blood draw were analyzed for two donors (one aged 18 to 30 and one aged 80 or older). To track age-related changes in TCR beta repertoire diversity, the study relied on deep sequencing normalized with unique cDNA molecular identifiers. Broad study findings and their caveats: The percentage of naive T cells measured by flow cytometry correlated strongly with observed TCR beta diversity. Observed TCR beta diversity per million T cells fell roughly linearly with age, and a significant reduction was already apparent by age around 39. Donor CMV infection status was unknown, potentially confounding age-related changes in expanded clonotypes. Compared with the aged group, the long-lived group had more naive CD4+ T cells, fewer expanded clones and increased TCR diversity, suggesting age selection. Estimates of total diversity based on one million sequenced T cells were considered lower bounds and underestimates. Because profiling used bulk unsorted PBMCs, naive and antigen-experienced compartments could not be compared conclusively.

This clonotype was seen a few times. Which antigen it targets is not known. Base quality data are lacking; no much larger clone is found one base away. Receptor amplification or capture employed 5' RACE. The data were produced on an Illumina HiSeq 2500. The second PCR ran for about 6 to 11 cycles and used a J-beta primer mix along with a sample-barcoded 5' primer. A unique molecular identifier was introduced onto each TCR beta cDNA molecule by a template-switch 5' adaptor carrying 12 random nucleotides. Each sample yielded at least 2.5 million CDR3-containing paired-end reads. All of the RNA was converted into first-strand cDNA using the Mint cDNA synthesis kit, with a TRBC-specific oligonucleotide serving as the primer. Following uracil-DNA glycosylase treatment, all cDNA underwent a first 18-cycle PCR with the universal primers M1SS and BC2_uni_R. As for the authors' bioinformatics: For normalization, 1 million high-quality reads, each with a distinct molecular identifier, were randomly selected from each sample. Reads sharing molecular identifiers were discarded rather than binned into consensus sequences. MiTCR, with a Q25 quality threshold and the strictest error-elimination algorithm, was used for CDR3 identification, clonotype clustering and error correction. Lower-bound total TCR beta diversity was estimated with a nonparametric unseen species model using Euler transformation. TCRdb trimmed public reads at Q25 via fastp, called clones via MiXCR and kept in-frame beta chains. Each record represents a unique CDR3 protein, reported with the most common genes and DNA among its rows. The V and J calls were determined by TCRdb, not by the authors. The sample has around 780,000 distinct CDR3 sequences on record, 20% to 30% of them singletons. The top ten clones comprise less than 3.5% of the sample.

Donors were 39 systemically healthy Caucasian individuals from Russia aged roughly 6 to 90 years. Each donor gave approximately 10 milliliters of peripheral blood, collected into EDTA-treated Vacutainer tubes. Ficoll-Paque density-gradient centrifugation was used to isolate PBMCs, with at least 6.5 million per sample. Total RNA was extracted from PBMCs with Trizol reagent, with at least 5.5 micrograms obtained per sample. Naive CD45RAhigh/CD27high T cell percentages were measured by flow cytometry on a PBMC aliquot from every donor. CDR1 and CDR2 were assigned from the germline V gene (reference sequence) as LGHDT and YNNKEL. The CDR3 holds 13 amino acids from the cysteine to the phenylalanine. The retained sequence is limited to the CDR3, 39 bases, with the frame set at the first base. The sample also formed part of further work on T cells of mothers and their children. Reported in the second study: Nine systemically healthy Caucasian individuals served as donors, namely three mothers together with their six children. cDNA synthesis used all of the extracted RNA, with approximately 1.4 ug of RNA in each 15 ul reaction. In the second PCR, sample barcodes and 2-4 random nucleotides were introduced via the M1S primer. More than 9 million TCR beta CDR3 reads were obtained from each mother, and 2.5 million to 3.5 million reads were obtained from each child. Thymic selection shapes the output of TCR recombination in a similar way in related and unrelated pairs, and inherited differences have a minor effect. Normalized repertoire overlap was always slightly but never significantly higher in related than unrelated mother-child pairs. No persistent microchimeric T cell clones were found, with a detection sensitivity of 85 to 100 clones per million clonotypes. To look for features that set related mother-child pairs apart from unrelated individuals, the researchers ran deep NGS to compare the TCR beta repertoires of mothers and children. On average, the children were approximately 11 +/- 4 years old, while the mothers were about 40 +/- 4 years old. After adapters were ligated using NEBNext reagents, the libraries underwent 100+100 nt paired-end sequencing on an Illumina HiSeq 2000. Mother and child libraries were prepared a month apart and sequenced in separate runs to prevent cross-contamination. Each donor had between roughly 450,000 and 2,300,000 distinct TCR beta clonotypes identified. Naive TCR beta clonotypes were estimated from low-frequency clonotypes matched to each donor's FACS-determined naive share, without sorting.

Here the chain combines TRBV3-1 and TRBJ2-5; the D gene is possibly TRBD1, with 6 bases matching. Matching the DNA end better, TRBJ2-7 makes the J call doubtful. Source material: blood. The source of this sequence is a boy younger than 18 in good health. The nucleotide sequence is TGTGCCAGCAGCCAATACAGGGCCTACGAGCAGTACTTC. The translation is CASSQYRAYEQYF.